The rows below give T cell receptor beta chains drawn from one sample of a study of identical twins. A single record per CDR3 protein comes from TCRdb applying MiXCR to the 5' RACE reads. The table lists approximately 600,000 distinct CDR3 sequences, about 7.1% of them singletons. A further study also used this sample, focusing on yellow fever vaccine responses in identical twins.

The specimen was PBMCs. Receptor source: a woman younger than 30 in good health. CDR3s include the opening cysteine and the closing phenylalanine or tryptophan. Each record gives: CDR3 protein, CDR3 DNA, J gene, D gene, clone size, V gene. D genes are given only for firm matches. Size values are once, few and many counts, or a class for expanded clones, and some rows have none.

CDR3 protein: CASSQQSNTGELFF
CDR3 DNA: TGTGCCAGCAGCCAACAGTCGAACACCGGGGAGCTGTTTTTT
J gene: TRBJ2-2
D gene: .
clone size: .
V gene: TRBV3-1

CDR3 protein: CASSFREDSPLHF
CDR3 DNA: TGTGCCAGCAGTTTTCGGGAGGATTCACCCCTCCACTTT
J gene: TRBJ1-6
D gene: .
clone size: .
V gene: TRBV27

CDR3 protein: CSNPLGGTIKSNTEAFF
CDR3 DNA: TGCAGTAATCCCTTGGGGGGTACGATAAAATCGAACACTGAAGCTTTCTTT
J gene: TRBJ1-1
D gene: .
clone size: many
V gene: TRBV20-1

CDR3 protein: CASSSLTNEKLFF
CDR3 DNA: TGCGCCAGCAGCTCGCTGACTAATGAAAAACTGTTTTTT
J gene: TRBJ1-4
D gene: .
clone size: .
V gene: TRBV5-1

CDR3 protein: CSVATGEAFF
CDR3 DNA: TGCAGCGTCGCGACAGGTGAAGCTTTCTTT
J gene: TRBJ1-1
D gene: .
clone size: .
V gene: TRBV29-1

CDR3 protein: CASCVAVGEQFF
CDR3 DNA: TGTGCCAGCTGCGTAGCGGTCGGTGAGCAGTTCTTC
J gene: TRBJ2-1
D gene: .
clone size: .
V gene: TRBV12-3/TRBV12-4

CDR3 protein: CASSLEGFSNQPQHF
CDR3 DNA: TGCGCCAGCAGCTTGGAGGGGTTTAGCAATCAGCCCCAGCATTTT
J gene: TRBJ1-5
D gene: .
clone size: .
V gene: TRBV5-1

CDR3 protein: CSAREPSGLADLGEQFF
CDR3 DNA: TGCAGTGCTAGAGAACCCTCGGGACTAGCGGATCTCGGGGAGCAGTTCTTC
J gene: TRBJ2-1
D gene: TRBD2
clone size: few
V gene: TRBV20-1

CDR3 protein: CSASQPNTGELFF
CDR3 DNA: TGCAGTGCTAGTCAACCGAACACCGGGGAGCTGTTTTTT
J gene: TRBJ2-2
D gene: .
clone size: many
V gene: TRBV20-1

CDR3 protein: CSVIGTTRTDTQYF
CDR3 DNA: TGCAGTGTTATCGGGACTACCCGCACAGATACGCAGTATTTT
J gene: TRBJ2-3
D gene: TRBD2
clone size: many
V gene: TRBV20-1

CDR3 protein: CASSLGPGQPPYEQYF
CDR3 DNA: TGCGCCAGCAGCCTCGGCCCGGGACAGCCTCCCTACGAGCAGTACTTC
J gene: TRBJ2-7
D gene: TRBD1
clone size: .
V gene: TRBV5-1

CDR3 protein: CASTLGGLYGYTF
CDR3 DNA: TGTGCCAGCACCCTAGGGGGGCTATATGGCTACACCTTC
J gene: TRBJ1-2
D gene: .
clone size: few
V gene: TRBV12-3/TRBV12-4

CDR3 protein: CASSSETLASSYEQYF
CDR3 DNA: TGTGCCAGCAGCTCCGAAACCCTAGCGAGCTCCTACGAGCAGTACTTC
J gene: TRBJ2-7
D gene: .
clone size: .
V gene: TRBV5-4

CDR3 protein: CASSEGQANTEAFF
CDR3 DNA: TGTGCCAGCAGCGAGGGACAGGCGAACACTGAAGCTTTCTTT
J gene: TRBJ1-1
D gene: TRBD1
clone size: many
V gene: TRBV9

CDR3 protein: CSARDYGTGYNEQFF
CDR3 DNA: TGCAGTGCTAGAGATTATGGGACAGGGTACAATGAGCAGTTCTTC
J gene: TRBJ2-1
D gene: TRBD1
clone size: few
V gene: TRBV20-1

CDR3 protein: CASSLNPPWDTEAFF
CDR3 DNA: TGCGCCAGCAGCTTGAACCCTCCCTGGGACACTGAAGCTTTCTTT
J gene: TRBJ1-1
D gene: .
clone size: few
V gene: TRBV5-1

CDR3 protein: CAFSLAHGRSSSYNEQFF
CDR3 DNA: TGTGCCTTCAGTTTAGCGCACGGTAGAAGTAGCTCCTACAATGAGCAGTTCTTC
J gene: TRBJ2-1
D gene: .
clone size: few
V gene: TRBV12-3/TRBV12-4

CDR3 protein: CASSLKPGGNTEAFF
CDR3 DNA: TGTGCCAGCAGCTTAAAACCAGGGGGGAACACTGAAGCTTTCTTT
J gene: TRBJ1-1
D gene: TRBD1
clone size: few
V gene: TRBV7-3

CDR3 protein: CATSGDTGELFF
CDR3 DNA: TGTGCCACCAGTGGGGACACCGGGGAGCTGTTTTTT
J gene: TRBJ2-2
D gene: .
clone size: few
V gene: TRBV24-1

CDR3 protein: CASSLSTSGRGIQYF
CDR3 DNA: TGTGCCAGCAGCTTATCGACTAGCGGCCGGGGCATTCAGTACTTC
J gene: TRBJ2-4
D gene: TRBD2
clone size: many
V gene: TRBV7-9

CDR3 protein: CASSLVPLAGVLSYNEQFF
CDR3 DNA: TGCGCCAGCAGCTTGGTTCCGCTAGCGGGAGTCCTCTCCTACAATGAGCAGTTCTTC
J gene: TRBJ2-1
D gene: TRBD2
clone size: few
V gene: TRBV5-1

CDR3 protein: CSVGQGTGELFF
CDR3 DNA: TGCAGCGTCGGTCAGGGCACCGGGGAGCTGTTTTTT
J gene: TRBJ2-2
D gene: .
clone size: .
V gene: TRBV29-1

CDR3 protein: CAISRADWDEKLFF
CDR3 DNA: TGTGCCATCAGCCGGGCCGATTGGGATGAAAAACTGTTTTTT
J gene: TRBJ1-4
D gene: .
clone size: few
V gene: TRBV10-3

CDR3 protein: CSGVGEGSYNEQFF
CDR3 DNA: TGCAGTGGGGTAGGGGAGGGCTCCTACAATGAGCAGTTCTTC
J gene: TRBJ2-1
D gene: TRBD2
clone size: many
V gene: TRBV20-1

CDR3 protein: CASSLSGSGTVDSPLHF
CDR3 DNA: TGCGCCAGCAGCTTGTCGGGATCCGGGACAGTCGATTCACCCCTCCACTTT
J gene: TRBJ1-6
D gene: TRBD1
clone size: .
V gene: TRBV5-1

CDR3 protein: CASRPAGRYEQYF
CDR3 DNA: TGTGCCAGCAGGCCGGCGGGCAGGTACGAGCAGTACTTC
J gene: TRBJ2-7
D gene: .
clone size: .
V gene: TRBV12-3/TRBV12-4

CDR3 protein: CASRNRGQDGELFF
CDR3 DNA: TGTGCCAGCAGAAACAGGGGGCAGGACGGGGAGCTGTTTTTT
J gene: TRBJ2-2
D gene: TRBD1
clone size: .
V gene: TRBV2

CDR3 protein: CASSYQQARRPNEKLFF
CDR3 DNA: TGTGCCAGCAGTTACCAACAGGCCAGACGCCCCAATGAAAAACTGTTTTTT
J gene: TRBJ1-4
D gene: .
clone size: .
V gene: TRBV6-2/TRBV6-3

CDR3 protein: CASSSSRVARRETQYF
CDR3 DNA: TGTGCCAGCAGTTCCTCCCGGGTCGCAAGAAGGGAGACCCAGTACTTC
J gene: TRBJ2-5
D gene: .
clone size: few
V gene: TRBV6-5

CDR3 protein: CASSLNIQGVNTGELFF
CDR3 DNA: TGTGCCAGCAGTCTAAACATACAGGGGGTGAACACCGGGGAGCTGTTTTTT
J gene: TRBJ2-2
D gene: TRBD1
clone size: many
V gene: TRBV27

CDR3 protein: CASSLGGNTGELFF
CDR3 DNA: TGCGCCAGCAGCTTGGGCGGGAACACCGGGGAGCTGTTTTTT
J gene: TRBJ2-2
D gene: .
clone size: many
V gene: TRBV12-3/TRBV12-4

CDR3 protein: CSVGTVAGWETQYF
CDR3 DNA: TGCAGCGTTGGAACAGTCGCCGGGTGGGAGACCCAGTACTTC
J gene: TRBJ2-5
D gene: .
clone size: few
V gene: TRBV29-1

CDR3 protein: CATLAGGKVNEQFF
CDR3 DNA: TGTGCCACGTTAGCGGGAGGGAAGGTCAATGAGCAGTTCTTC
J gene: TRBJ2-1
D gene: TRBD2
clone size: .
V gene: TRBV15

CDR3 protein: CASRVRTSENNEQFF
CDR3 DNA: TGCGCCAGCAGAGTAAGGACTAGCGAGAACAATGAGCAGTTCTTC
J gene: TRBJ2-1
D gene: TRBD2
clone size: .
V gene: TRBV10-1

CDR3 protein: CSASRSGTAYNSPLHF
CDR3 DNA: TGCAGTGCTAGCCGGTCTGGGACAGCATATAATTCACCCCTCCACTTT
J gene: TRBJ1-6
D gene: TRBD1
clone size: .
V gene: TRBV20-1

CDR3 protein: CASSMDSDNEQFF
CDR3 DNA: TGTGCCAGCAGTATGGATAGCGACAATGAGCAGTTCTTC
J gene: TRBJ2-1
D gene: .
clone size: few
V gene: TRBV27

CDR3 protein: CASSLEANTEAFF
CDR3 DNA: TGTGCCAGCAGTCTTGAGGCGAACACTGAAGCTTTCTTT
J gene: TRBJ1-1
D gene: .
clone size: many
V gene: TRBV5-1

CDR3 protein: CSVGRGSNYGYTF
CDR3 DNA: TGCAGCGTCGGAAGGGGAAGTAACTATGGCTACACCTTC
J gene: TRBJ1-2
D gene: .
clone size: .
V gene: TRBV29-1

CDR3 protein: CASSHRDRGTEAFF
CDR3 DNA: TGTGCCAGCAGCCACCGGGACAGGGGCACTGAAGCTTTCTTT
J gene: TRBJ1-1
D gene: TRBD1
clone size: .
V gene: TRBV7-8

CDR3 protein: CATSRATSGTRVEQFF
CDR3 DNA: TGTGCCACCAGCAGAGCTACTAGCGGGACTCGGGTTGAGCAGTTCTTC
J gene: TRBJ2-1
D gene: TRBD2
clone size: few
V gene: TRBV15

CDR3 protein: CASSQDRAKMGGRSSYEQYF
CDR3 DNA: TGCGCCAGCAGCCAAGATCGGGCTAAGATGGGCGGAAGAAGCTCCTACGAGCAGTACTTC
J gene: TRBJ2-7
D gene: .
clone size: .
V gene: TRBV4-1

CDR3 protein: CSARDGLNTEAFF
CDR3 DNA: TGCAGTGCTAGAGACGGGCTGAACACTGAAGCTTTCTTT
J gene: TRBJ1-1
D gene: .
clone size: many
V gene: TRBV20-1

CDR3 protein: CASSVGSGLYEQYF
CDR3 DNA: TGTGCCAGCAGCGTAGGGTCTGGGCTCTACGAGCAGTACTTC
J gene: TRBJ2-7
D gene: .
clone size: few
V gene: TRBV9

CDR3 protein: CATSRDHTGGQYF
CDR3 DNA: TGTGCCACCAGCAGAGATCATACCGGAGGGCAGTATTTT
J gene: TRBJ2-3
D gene: .
clone size: .
V gene: TRBV15

CDR3 protein: CASSLRMGRELAEAFF
CDR3 DNA: TGTGCCAGCAGCCTGCGAATGGGACGAGAATTGGCTGAAGCTTTCTTT
J gene: TRBJ1-1
D gene: .
clone size: many
V gene: TRBV12-3/TRBV12-4

CDR3 protein: CSARRVDTGELFF
CDR3 DNA: TGCAGCGCCCGAAGGGTGGACACCGGGGAGCTGTTTTTT
J gene: TRBJ2-2
D gene: .
clone size: many
V gene: TRBV29-1

CDR3 protein: CASSVGTHGSETQYF
CDR3 DNA: TGTGCCAGCAGCGTTGGGACGCATGGTTCGGAGACCCAGTACTTC
J gene: TRBJ2-5
D gene: .
clone size: many
V gene: TRBV7-9

CDR3 protein: CASSATGETQYF
CDR3 DNA: TGTGCCAGCAGTGCAACGGGAGAGACCCAGTACTTC
J gene: TRBJ2-5
D gene: .
clone size: few
V gene: TRBV6-2/TRBV6-3

CDR3 protein: CASSRGEANTGELFF
CDR3 DNA: TGCGCCAGCAGCCGAGGGGAGGCAAACACCGGGGAGCTGTTTTTT
J gene: TRBJ2-2
D gene: .
clone size: few
V gene: TRBV5-1

CDR3 protein: CASSLGGGAGQETQYF
CDR3 DNA: TGTGCCAGCAGCTTGGGAGGTGGGGCCGGCCAAGAGACCCAGTACTTC
J gene: TRBJ2-5
D gene: .
clone size: .
V gene: TRBV5-6

CDR3 protein: CASSPTSGRPNEQFF
CDR3 DNA: TGTGCCAGCAGTCCCACTAGCGGGAGGCCCAATGAGCAGTTCTTC
J gene: TRBJ2-1
D gene: TRBD2
clone size: once
V gene: TRBV6-4

CDR3 protein: CATSRDTGGFANTGELFF
CDR3 DNA: TGTGCCACCAGCAGAGATACAGGGGGCTTCGCGAACACCGGGGAGCTGTTTTTT
J gene: TRBJ2-2
D gene: TRBD1
clone size: .
V gene: TRBV15

CDR3 protein: CAISAGIVGDTLYF
CDR3 DNA: TGTGCCATCAGTGCGGGGATCGTTGGCGATACGCTGTATTTT
J gene: TRBJ2-3
D gene: .
clone size: .
V gene: TRBV10-3

CDR3 protein: CASSLEKGGYGYTF
CDR3 DNA: TGTGCCAGCAGCTTAGAAAAAGGGGGCTATGGCTACACCTTC
J gene: TRBJ1-2
D gene: .
clone size: few
V gene: TRBV11-2